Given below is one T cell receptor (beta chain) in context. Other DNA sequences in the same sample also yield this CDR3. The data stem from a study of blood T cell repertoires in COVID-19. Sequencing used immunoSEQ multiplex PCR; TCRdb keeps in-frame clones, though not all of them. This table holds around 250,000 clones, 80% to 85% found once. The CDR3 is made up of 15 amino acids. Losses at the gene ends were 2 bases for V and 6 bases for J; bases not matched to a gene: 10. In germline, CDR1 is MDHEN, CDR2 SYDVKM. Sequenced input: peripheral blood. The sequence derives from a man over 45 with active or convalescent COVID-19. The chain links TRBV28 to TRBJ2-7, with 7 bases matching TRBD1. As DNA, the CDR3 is TGTGCCAGCAGTTTAAGAGGGACAGTCGCGGTCGAGCAGTACTTC. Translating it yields CASSLRGTVAVEQYF.